This TCR beta chain was identified during a study of beta chain features in type 1 diabetes. Turning to the study itself: Examination of sorted cells across all samples involved roughly 100 million cells.

By way of CD45RO/CCR7/CD25/CD127/CD95/CD27, the CD4+ regulatory, stem cell-like memory, central memory and naive cells were sorted. This clone was detected ten times or more. The study reverse transcribed the entire isolated RNA, so it sequenced expressed TCRB transcripts. TCRdb keeps only in-frame clones here, not all; method: immunoSEQ multiplex PCR. The sample includes roughly 150,000 clones, around 10% of them seen just once. Sequenced: central memory CD4+ T cells from blood. This clonotype was obtained from a man aged 18 to 30 in good health.

The CDR3 region is CASSSGQVPYEQYF. In DNA, the CDR3 is TGTGCCAGCAGCTCGGGACAGGTTCCCTACGAGCAGTACTTC. This chain connects TRBV5-4 to TRBJ2-7; 8 bases are shared with TRBD1. CDR3 length: 14 amino acids. J was trimmed by 2 bases and V by 3 bases; bases with no gene match: 4. The germline V gene encodes CDR1 SGHNT and CDR2 YYREEE (reference sequence).